These 20 T cell receptor beta chains were sequenced from one sample in a study of shared clonotypes between healthy human individuals (dated by TCRdb to 2018 to 2021). The protocol used for the library was the immunoSEQ multiplex PCR assay. The table comes from immuneACCESS by way of TCRdb, which keeps in-frame sequences with V and J called. Part of the clones is missing from these tables; in studies checked, under half for an unresolved V gene and the rest for unknown reasons. The sample has millions of clones on record, around 95% of them singletons. Jointly, the top ten make up 0.13% of the sample. The source material was naive CD4+ T cells sorted from blood. The cell subset or site label, as the study defines it: CD45RA+ positively selected. These receptors were taken from a man aged 18 to 29 in good health.

This rearrangement joins TRBV29-1 to TRBJ1-1, with unresolved D. Germline V gives CDR1 SQVTM, CDR2 ANQGSEA. V was cut by 7 bases and J by 1 base, with 13 bases left in between. There are 13 residues in the CDR3. In DNA, the CDR3 is TGCAGCGGGCCTGGGGTAGGGAACACTGAAGCTTTCTTT. It yields the protein CSGPGVGNTEAFF.

The chain links TRBV30 to TRBJ1-1; 11 bases align to TRBD1. This CDR3 spans 17 amino acids. The J segment lost 0 bases and the V segment lost 0 bases, leaving 6 bases of the junction unmatched. The germline gives CDR1 GTSNPN, CDR2 SVGIG (reference sequence). The CDR3 sequence is CAWSVKGQGVMNTEAFF. CDR3 sequence (DNA): TGTGCCTGGAGTGTAAAGGGACAGGGGGTAATGAACACTGAAGCTTTCTTT.

The chain uses TRBV7-2 and TRBJ2-7; tentatively, D is TRBD2 (6 bases). The CDR3 covers 15 residues. The ends were cut back, 3 bases at V and 4 bases at J, with 16 bases in the middle. Germline V gives CDR1 SGHTA, CDR2 FQGNSA. CDR3: CASSFSPGVGYEQYF. The CDR3 DNA sequence: TGTGCCAGCAGCTTCTCTCCGGGAGTGGGGTACGAGCAGTACTTC.

The chain carries TRBV20-1 and TRBJ1-2; D remains ambiguous. The V gene's germline CDR1 is DFQATT and CDR2 SNEGSKA (reference sequence). The ends were cut back, 6 bases at V and 7 bases at J, with 12 bases in the middle. The CDR3 sequence is 11 residues long. The CDR3: CSANAGSGYTF. CDR3 nucleotides: TGCAGTGCCAACGCCGGCAGTGGCTACACCTTC.

Comment on this clone: This CDR3 is also generated by other DNA sequences in the sample. The chain links TRBV5-1 to TRBJ2-3, with 10 bases that match TRBD2. The CDR3 runs to 16 residues. The V and J ends lost 4 bases and 2 bases, in that order; junction bases with no gene match: 7. CDR1 SGHRS and CDR2 YFSETQ come from the germline V gene. The CDR3 region has the DNA TGCGCCAGCAGCCTAGGACTAGCGGATTCCACAGATACGCAGTATTTT. Its translation: CASSLGLADSTDTQYF.

The J gene is TRBJ2-7, the V gene TRBV7-6; TRBD2 is a possible D gene (5 bases). This CDR3 region has 13 residues. Germline V gene lookup returns CDR1 SGHVS and CDR2 FNYEAQ. Trimming left V 4 bases short and J 7 bases short, with 14 bases between. The CDR3 loop reads CASSSGMSGEQYF. The CDR3 DNA reads TGTGCCAGCAGCTCGGGGATGAGTGGAGAGCAGTACTTC. The full variable domain, completed using reference TRBV7-6 and TRBJ2-7, is GAGVSQSPRYKVTKRGQDVALRCDPISGHVSLYWYRQALGQGPEFLTYFNYEAQQDKSGLPNDRFSAERPEGSISTLTIQRTEQRDSAMYRCASSSGMSGEQYFGPGTRLTVT.

The chain combines TRBV19 with TRBJ2-7; 7 bases match TRBD2. The V gene end was trimmed by 6 bases and the J gene end by 3 bases; junction bases not matched to a gene: 2. CDR1 and CDR2 (germline): LNHDA, SQIVND (reference sequence). The CDR3 covers 12 residues. The CDR3 sequence: CASRGDYYEQYF. CDR3 nucleotides: TGTGCCAGTAGGGGGGACTACTACGAGCAGTACTTC.

The chain has TRBV6-6 and TRBJ1-1; no definite D call. The V end lost 6 bases, the J end lost 0 bases, and 5 bases lay between the germline ends. CDR1 and CDR2 (germline): MNHNY, SVGAGI (reference sequence). The CDR3 covers 12 residues. The CDR3 protein is CASSRVNTEAFF. Written as DNA, the CDR3 is TGTGCCAGCAGCAGAGTGAACACTGAAGCTTTCTTT.

This chain uses TRBV29-1 with TRBJ2-7; D is perhaps TRBD1 (5 bases). Trimming removed 4 bases at V and 0 bases at J, with 13 bases between. Germline CDR1 reads SQVTM; CDR2 reads ANQGSEA. The CDR3 is 14 residues long. CDR3 in amino acids: CSVAGHPSSYEQYF. CDR3 sequence (DNA): TGCAGCGTTGCCGGACACCCGAGCTCCTACGAGCAGTACTTC.

V is TRBV19 and J is TRBJ1-2; 8 bases map to TRBD1. The V gene's germline CDR1 is LNHDA and CDR2 SQIVND (reference sequence). CDR3 length equals 16 residues. Unmatched junction bases numbered 12, after V lost 6 bases and J lost 3 bases. CDR3: CASRMGQAPSDYGYTF. In DNA form, the CDR3 reads TGTGCCAGTAGGATGGGACAGGCGCCGTCTGACTATGGCTACACCTTC.

In the case of this clone: Other DNA sequences in the sample encode the same CDR3. This CDR3 reads CASSIMGLAGYEQYF. As DNA, the CDR3 is TGTGCCAGTAGTATAATGGGACTAGCCGGTTACGAGCAGTACTTC. V gene TRBV19 combines with J gene TRBJ2-7; TRBD2 matches 9 bases. Germline V lookup: CDR1 LNHDA, CDR2 SQIVND (reference sequence). The CDR3 contains 15 residues. The V and J ends lost 2 bases and 4 bases, in that order; junction bases with no gene match: 6.

This chain joins TRBV5-4 and TRBJ1-4; D is unclear. The V and J ends lost 1 base and 3 bases respectively, with 10 bases between them. CDR3 length: 15 amino acids. The germline CDR1 and CDR2 sequences are SGHNT and YYREEE (reference sequence). The CDR3 spells CASSLLSGSNEKLFF. Written as DNA, the CDR3 is TGTGCCAGCAGCTTGCTTTCGGGGTCTAATGAAAAACTGTTTTTT. Filled out from reference TRBV5-4 and TRBJ1-4, the complete variable domain reads ETGVTQSPTHLIKTRGQQVTLRCSSQSGHNTVSWYQQALGQGPQFIFQYYREEENGRGNFPPRFSGLQFPNYSSELNVNALELDDSALYLCASSLLSGSNEKLFFGSGTQLSVL.

The rearrangement uses TRBV18 and TRBJ2-2, with D maybe TRBD1 (6 bases). V was trimmed by 3 bases and J by 1 base, leaving 12 bases between them. The CDR3 spans 16 residues. Germline values: CDR1 KGHSH, CDR2 LQKENI. The CDR3 DNA is TGTGCCAGCTCACCCGGACAGTTGGTGAACACCGGGGAGCTGTTTTTT. Translation: CASSPGQLVNTGELFF.

This rearrangement joins TRBV6-6 to TRBJ1-6, with D tentatively TRBD1 (5 bases). Trimming shortened V by 6 bases and J by 5 bases, and 17 bases separated the two germline ends. The CDR3 has 16 amino acids. Per the germline V gene, CDR1 is MNHNY and CDR2 is SVGAGI (reference sequence). CDR3 bases: TGTGCCAGCAGCTACCCCATGACAGAGAATAATTCACCCCTCCACTTT. This encodes CASSYPMTENNSPLHF.

The V and J genes are TRBV7-9 and TRBJ2-7; D ambiguous. CDR1 and CDR2 from the germline V gene are SEHNR and FQNEAQ (reference sequence). The CDR3 consists of 13 residues. V was pared by 3 bases and J by 2 bases, with 8 bases between. CDR3 residues: CASSFSGTYEQYF. CDR3 coding DNA: TGTGCCAGCAGCTTCTCCGGAACCTACGAGCAGTACTTC.

V is TRBV4-1 and J is TRBJ2-7; the D gene is possibly TRBD2 (5 bases). V was pared by 5 bases and J by 0 bases, with 11 bases between. Germline-derived CDR1 and CDR2 are MGHRA and YSYEKL. This CDR3 comprises 14 residues. The CDR3 region has the DNA TGCGCCAGCAGCAAGGAGGTGAACTCCTACGAGCAGTACTTC. It specifies CASSKEVNSYEQYF.

The chain is built from TRBV5-6 and TRBJ2-1; 7 nucleotides match TRBD1. The CDR3 is 16 residues long. Germline trimming cut 1 base from V and 2 bases from J; bases unmatched to any gene: 6. Germline V CDR1 and CDR2: SGHDT, YYEEEE. In nucleotides, the CDR3 is TGTGCCAGCAGCTTGAAGGGGGCAGGGGCCTACAATGAGCAGTTCTTC. Protein product: CASSLKGAGAYNEQFF.

For this clone: This same CDR3 is encoded by further DNA sequences in the sample. This sequence joins TRBV5-1 and TRBJ2-1, with TRBD1 matching over 9 bases. Germline V gene sequence: CDR1 SGHRS, CDR2 YFSETQ. The CDR3 is made up of 15 amino acids. J was trimmed by 7 bases and V by 0 bases; bases with no gene match: 5. CDR3 residues: CASSLAPGQGNEQFF. DNA for the CDR3: TGCGCCAGCAGCTTGGCCCCGGGACAGGGAAATGAGCAGTTCTTC.

Comments on this clone: This may come from a read error, since a much larger clone is one base off. Other DNA sequences in the sample encode the same CDR3. The V call is TRBV6-5, the J call TRBJ1-2; D remains ambiguous. Germline V gene lookup returns CDR1 MNHEY and CDR2 SVGAGI. V shed 6 bases and J shed 3 bases, with 11 bases lying between them. This CDR3 spans 13 amino acids. Written as DNA, the CDR3 is TGTGCCAGCAGCCTCCGGGGTCACTATGGCTACACCTTC. Amino acid sequence: CASSLRGHYGYTF.

The genes are TRBV6-6 and TRBJ1-4; D remains unclear. The germline V gene has CDR1 MNHNY and CDR2 SVGAGI (reference sequence). Trimming shortened V by 6 bases and J by 0 bases, and 11 bases separated the two germline ends. The CDR3 spans 15 residues. The CDR3 bases are TGTGCCAGCAGCTGGGTCACCCCAACTAATGAAAAACTGTTTTTT. Translated: CASSWVTPTNEKLFF.